The entry that follows covers one TCR beta chain sequence. Its antigen is still unknown. The sample belongs to a study of shared clonotypes between healthy human individuals. CD8 cells regarded as naive lacked CD45RO, were positively chosen for CCR7, and omitted terminally differentiated effector memory CD45RA+ cells. At the deep level, the assay was run. Original analysis: Sequence data from immunoSEQ were junction-only and lacked quality scores; consequently, filtering differed. Produced via immunoSEQ multiplex PCR; TCRdb's table is partial and in-frame only. Clone size and V and J calls were adopted from that table, with D and trimming inferred from the DNA. The sample comprises 660,000 or so clones, around 96% of which are singletons, and 0.11% rests with the top ten. Study conclusions and caveats: Investigators expected sequencing depth to affect clonotype sharing among donors.

Sequencing was done on a sample of naive CD8+ T cells sorted from blood. The sequence came from a woman aged 25 to 39 in good health.

The CDR3 DNA reads TGTGCCAGCAGCCGCCCGGGACTAGCTTCGAGGGGGGAGCTGTTTTTT. The encoded protein is CASSRPGLASRGELFF. The genes are TRBV4-2 and TRBJ2-2, with 9 bases identical to TRBD2. The V segment lost 4 bases and the J segment 8 bases; nucleotides outside the gene matches: 11. CDR3 length: 16 residues. The germline CDR1 and CDR2 sequences are LGHNA and YNFKEQ.